This TCR beta chain stems from a study of blood T cells in healthy people across ages. This clonotype was detected ten times or more. Its antigen remains unknown. Study observations and caveats: Considered underestimates were the diversity estimates obtained from one million T cells. No one knew whether donors had CMV, which possibly confounded expanded clonotype changes. Long-lived and aged donors differed, with more naive CD4+ cells and higher diversity in the long-lived.

This CDR3 region has 11 residues. Trimming left V 5 bases short and J 7 bases short, with 8 bases between. In germline, CDR1 is SGHDN, CDR2 FVKESK. Then a second PCR, running roughly 7 to 11 cycles, was carried out with a sample-barcoded 5' primer and a J-beta primer mix. Tagging of each cDNA molecule was performed by a template-switch adaptor with 12 random nucleotides. Via MiXCR, TCRdb re-called the 5' RACE reads, giving one row per CDR3 protein. Altogether 1 million or so distinct CDR3 sequences are present, under 45% being singletons, with the ten largest covering under 20%. V usage is TRBV14 and J usage is TRBJ2-5, with D maybe TRBD2 (6 bases). Sequences were obtained from blood. The TCR comes from a woman aged 60-75 years in good health. The CDR3 DNA follows: TGTGCCAGCAGCTACGGGAGGACCCAGTACTTC. Its translation is CASSYGRTQYF.